The following is a T cell receptor (beta chain) sequence with its context. After removal of 6 bases from V and 3 bases from J, the junction contained 5 bases not matched to a gene. Germline CDR1 is GTSNPN and CDR2 is SVGIG (reference sequence). CDR3 length equals 13 residues. The data stem from a study of technical replicates of blood from several donors. The data were produced by immunoSEQ multiplex PCR, yet TCRdb's version contains in-frame clones alone and is incomplete. The data show fewer than 110,000 clones, with roughly 95% seen just once and approximately 0.2% held by the top ten. This receptor was taken from a human donor in good health. Sequenced sample: T cells isolated from PBMCs. This chain links TRBV30 with TRBJ2-7; 10 positions agree with TRBD1. The CDR3 reads CACMTGGFYEQYF. CDR3 nucleotides: TGTGCCTGTATGACAGGGGGCTTCTACGAGCAGTACTTC.